Each of the 19 T cell receptor beta chains below was sequenced from the same sample in a study of shared clonotypes between healthy human individuals. Produced via immunoSEQ multiplex PCR; TCRdb's table is partial and in-frame only. The sample holds some 800,000 clones, nearly 95% seen once. CD45RO negativity and positive selection for CCR7 defined naive CD8 cells, a population that excluded terminally differentiated effector memory CD45RA+ cells. Sequenced sample: naive CD8+ T cells sorted from blood. The receptor source for this set is a man aged 30 to 39 in good health.

V usage is TRBV5-6 and J usage is TRBJ2-7, with D uncertain. Germline V lookup: CDR1 SGHDT, CDR2 YYEEEE. V was shortened by 0 bases and J by 3 bases, with 7 bases between the two germline ends. The length of the CDR3 is 13 residues. CDR3 loop: CASSLEANYEQYF. CDR3 bases: TGTGCCAGCAGCTTGGAGGCCAACTACGAGCAGTACTTC. Combining the CDR3 with reference TRBV5-6 and TRBJ2-7 gives the whole variable domain DAGVTQSPTHLIKTRGQQVTLRCSPKSGHDTVSWYQQALGQGPQFIFQYYEEEERQRGNFPDRFSGHQFPNYSSELNVNALLLGDSALYLCASSLEANYEQYFGPGTRLTVT.

V usage is TRBV9 and J usage is TRBJ2-1; tentative D call: TRBD1 (5 bases). CDR3 length: 15 amino acids. Looked up from germline, CDR1 is SGDLS and CDR2 is YYNGEE. The ends were cut back, 0 bases at V and 5 bases at J, with 12 bases in the middle. Here the CDR3 DNA reads TGTGCCAGCAGCGTAGCAGGGAATCCAAACAATGAGCAGTTCTTC. It encodes CASSVAGNPNNEQFF.

J is TRBJ2-1 and V is TRBV27; D possibly corresponds to TRBD2 (6 bases). CDR1 and CDR2 from the germline V gene are MNHEY and SMNVEV (reference sequence). CDR3 length: 16 residues. Trimming shortened V by 1 base and J by 7 bases, and 17 bases separated the two germline ends. CDR3 nucleotide sequence: TGTGCCAGCAGTTTATGGTCGGGGGACCTAAGGAATGAGCAGTTCTTC. Its protein is CASSLWSGDLRNEQFF.

The chain links TRBV19 to TRBJ2-7; no firm D call. V shed 6 bases and J shed 3 bases, with 15 bases lying between them. This CDR3 comprises 14 residues. Germline CDR1 reads LNHDA; CDR2 reads SQIVND (reference sequence). The CDR3 reads CASRKKPGVYEQYF. CDR3 sequence (DNA): TGTGCCAGTAGGAAAAAACCCGGTGTCTACGAGCAGTACTTC.

V and J are TRBV25-1 and TRBJ1-1; 9 bases are a match to TRBD1. This CDR3 is 17 amino acids long. Trimming removed 6 bases from V and 2 bases from J; junction bases left unmatched: 13. Germline-derived CDR1 and CDR2 are MGHDK and SYGVNS. The CDR3 loop is CASSRGALGQGNTEAFF. The DNA of the CDR3 is TGTGCCAGCAGCCGAGGGGCCTTGGGACAGGGTAACACTGAAGCTTTCTTT.

This chain uses TRBV2 with TRBJ2-7; TRBD2 matches at 9 bases. CDR3 length: 15 residues. With 2 bases clipped from V and 1 base from J, the junction kept 3 bases outside the gene matches. Germline loops: CDR1 SNHLY, CDR2 FYNNEI. The CDR3 here is CASSEPTSGSYEQYF. The CDR3 DNA reads as TGTGCCAGCAGTGAACCGACTAGCGGATCCTACGAGCAGTACTTC.

V usage is TRBV6-1 and J usage is TRBJ2-1; weak D call: TRBD2 (5 bases). The V gene lost 10 bases and the J gene lost 5 bases, with 21 bases spanning the gap. There are 15 residues in the CDR3. CDR1 and CDR2 (germline): MNHNS, SASEGT. The CDR3: CATGEGVLGHNEQFF. CDR3 DNA: TGTGCCACCGGGGAAGGAGTCCTAGGGCACAATGAGCAGTTCTTC.

The chain joins TRBV2 to TRBJ2-2; D assignment may be TRBD1 or TRBD2 (7 bases each). This CDR3 is 17 amino acids long. Germline CDR1 is SNHLY and CDR2 is FYNNEI. Trimming left V 7 bases short and J 2 bases short, with 20 bases between. CDR3 region: CASTSGRGGHNTGELFF. The CDR3 bases are TGTGCCAGCACATCCGGCAGGGGGGGGCACAACACCGGGGAGCTGTTTTTT.

The chain carries TRBV5-6 and TRBJ1-1; TRBD1 aligns across 8 bases. This CDR3 has 13 amino acids. Germline V gene lookup returns CDR1 SGHDT and CDR2 YYEEEE. The V segment lost 7 bases and the J segment 0 bases; nucleotides outside the gene matches: 2. The CDR3 sequence: CASRQGLNTEAFF. The CDR3 DNA sequence: TGTGCCAGCCGACAGGGGTTGAACACTGAAGCTTTCTTT.

The rearrangement uses TRBV7-2 and TRBJ1-3; no clear D gene. V dropped 5 bases and J dropped 0 bases, with 11 bases sitting between them. This CDR3 is built from 15 residues. Germline CDR1 SGHTA, CDR2 FQGNSA. The CDR3 DNA reads TGTGCCAGCAGCGTAGACCCGAGCTCTGGAAACACCATATATTTT. It yields the protein CASSVDPSSGNTIYF.

Of note for this clone: Other nucleotide sequences from this sample produce the same CDR3. The V call is TRBV27, the J call TRBJ2-7, with D possibly being TRBD1 (5 bases). Trimming stripped 4 bases from V and 2 bases from J, with 9 bases between. The CDR3 extends over 13 amino acids. Germline CDR1 reads MNHEY; CDR2 reads SMNVEV (reference sequence). CDR3 amino acids: CASSYRSTYEQYF. The CDR3 DNA follows: TGTGCCAGCAGTTACAGGTCGACCTACGAGCAGTACTTC.

The genes are TRBV9 and TRBJ1-3, with a weak D call TRBD1 (6 bases). Trimming removed 3 bases at V and 0 bases at J, with 13 bases between. Germline V gives CDR1 SGDLS, CDR2 YYNGEE. This CDR3 has 16 residues. In nucleotides, the CDR3 is TGTGCCAGCAGCGGCCGGGGGCCGAGCTCTGGAAACACCATATATTTT. Its translation: CASSGRGPSSGNTIYF.

This clone was found once. The rearrangement joins TRBV28 to TRBJ2-7; D is unresolved. Germline CDR1 and CDR2: MDHEN and SYDVKM. The germline V and J ends were trimmed by 5 bases and 2 bases, with 13 bases remaining between them. This CDR3 is built from 14 residues. CDR3 bases: TGTGCCAGCAGTCCCTCGCTCGGAGCCTACGAGCAGTACTTC. Translated, it gives CASSPSLGAYEQYF.

The chain joins TRBV7-8 to TRBJ2-7; tentative D call: TRBD1 (6 bases). The germline gives CDR1 SGHVS, CDR2 FQNEAQ. The CDR3 totals 14 residues. Trimming took off 6 bases at V and 2 bases at J, with 14 bases between the two ends. The CDR3 sequence: CASSQDHRAYEQYF. CDR3 sequence (DNA): TGTGCCAGCAGTCAAGATCACAGGGCCTACGAGCAGTACTTC.

This clone was seen only once. This chain links TRBV27 with TRBJ1-1; no reliable D call. Trimming took 5 bases from V and 4 from J, leaving 14 bases between them. The CDR3 is 14 amino acids. CDR1 and CDR2 from the germline V gene are MNHEY and SMNVEV (reference sequence). The CDR3 bases are TGTGCCAGCAGTGCAGATCCTCGCGTCACTGAAGCTTTCTTT. It is translated as CASSADPRVTEAFF.

This clone showed up just once. This rearrangement joins TRBV2 to TRBJ2-1; 7 nucleotides agree with TRBD2. The germline gives CDR1 SNHLY, CDR2 FYNNEI. CDR3 length equals 14 residues. V was clipped by 8 bases and J by 1 base; unmatched bases: 5. CDR3 coding DNA: TGTGCCAGCCCGGGGGGACCTTCCTACAATGAGCAGTTCTTC. Its translation is CASPGGPSYNEQFF.

CDR3 residues: CASSTNPGTVATDTQYF. The CDR3 DNA is TGTGCCAGCTCAACCAACCCCGGGACAGTAGCCACAGATACGCAGTATTTT. The chain couples TRBV18 to TRBJ2-3, with 7 bases matching TRBD1. The CDR3 spans 17 residues. CDR1 KGHSH and CDR2 LQKENI come from the germline V gene. V lost 5 bases to trimming and J lost 2 bases; unmatched junction nucleotides: 13.

About this clone: A read error is the likely source, as a far larger clone sits one nucleotide away. The chain recombines TRBV27 with TRBJ2-7, with D uncertain. V was shortened by 1 base and J by 3 bases, with 1 base between the two germline ends. The length of the CDR3 is 11 residues. The germline CDR1 and CDR2 sequences are MNHEY and SMNVEV (reference sequence). This CDR3 reads CASSLFYEQYF. The CDR3 DNA follows: TGTGCCAGCAGTTTATTCTACGAGCAGTACTTC.

V usage is TRBV6-1 and J usage is TRBJ1-3; the D is unclear. Trimming shortened V by 1 base and J by 0 bases, and 7 bases separated the two germline ends. The germline V gene has CDR1 MNHNS and CDR2 SASEGT. The CDR3 runs 15 residues. The CDR3, as DNA: TGTGCCAGCAGTGAAGGGCGGGGCTCTGGAAACACCATATATTTT. Translation: CASSEGRGSGNTIYF.